This entry describes one TCR beta chain. TCRdb's table, derived via immunoSEQ multiplex PCR, lists solely in-frame clones and lacks some. This sample has some 2.4 million clones, with approximately 93% found just once. Each donor was a Caucasian adult residing in Nashville, Tennessee. This sample stems from a study of shared clonotypes between healthy human individuals. The origin of this receptor is a man between 18 and 29 years old in good health. Some clones in this sample may be carry-over from other donors' samples. Sequencing used naive CD4+ T cells from PBMCs. Subset of the sample: CD45RA+ positively selected.

DNA of the CDR3: TGTGCCAGCAGCCAAGAATGGGAGAGGGAGAGAAACACCATATATTTT. Translating it yields CASSQEWERERNTIYF. The J gene is TRBJ1-3, the V gene TRBV4-2; D is uncertain. Per germline, CDR1 LGHNA and CDR2 YNFKEQ. V was shortened by 0 bases and J by 5 bases, with 14 bases between the two germline ends. The CDR3 spans 16 residues.